The 14 T cell receptor beta chains below all came from one sample that was sequenced in a study of T cells expressing NK-cell markers. TCRdb reprocessed the 5' RACE reads and reports one entry per CDR3 protein, with no DNA. The sample yields 350,000 to 500,000 distinct CDR3 sequences, of which the top ten take up 7.3%. The sample taken for sequencing was blood T cells: a sorted CD56 or NKG2C T cell subset, CD4+ or CD8+ T cells, or bulk PBMC T cells (not recorded which). All receptors come from a woman aged 18-70 years in good health.

V usage is TRBV29-1 and J usage is TRBJ2-1; TCRdb lists TRBD2, though no DNA is available to test this call. Germline V gene lookup returns CDR1 SQVTM and CDR2 ANQGSEA. This CDR3 contains 21 residues. The CDR3 reads CSVLLDPTSGRSHASYNEQFF.

The chain couples TRBV11-2 to TRBJ1-4; TCRdb gives TRBD1 as the D gene, but with no DNA this cannot be confirmed. Germline V gene sequence: CDR1 SGHAT, CDR2 FQNNGV. The CDR3 is 15 residues long. CDR3 in amino acids: CATRQGSATNEKLFF. Together with reference TRBV11-2 and TRBJ1-4, the CDR3 gives the full variable domain: EAGVAQSPRYKIIEKRQSVAFWCNPISGHATLYWYQQILGQGPKLLIQFQNNGVVDDSQLPKDRFSAERLKGVDSTLKIQPAKLEDSAVYLCATRQGSATNEKLFFGSGTQLSVL.

This chain uses TRBV19 with TRBJ1-1. CDR1 and CDR2 (germline): LNHDA, SQIVND (reference sequence). The CDR3 length is 14 residues. The CDR3 region is CASSGPVGGAEAFF.

J is TRBJ2-5 and V is TRBV12-3 or TRBV12-4; the D gene TCRdb calls, TRBD1, cannot be checked with no DNA. This CDR3 has 15 amino acids. The CDR3 region is CASSRTGTGQETQYF.

The chain combines TRBV4-3 with TRBJ2-2; absent DNA, TCRdb's TRBD1 call cannot be checked. Germline loops: CDR1 LGHNA, CDR2 YSLEER. CDR3 length: 15 residues. The CDR3 spells CASSPSDRVLGELFF.

The chain is built from TRBV28 and TRBJ2-7; TCRdb calls TRBD2, which cannot be checked without DNA. Per germline, CDR1 MDHEN and CDR2 SYDVKM. The CDR3 contains 12 residues. The CDR3 sequence: CAGGGNSYEQYF.

The rearrangement links TRBV6-5 to TRBJ1-2; TCRdb indicates TRBD1, and absent DNA this call remains unverified. This CDR3 contains 14 residues. Germline CDR1 is MNHEY and CDR2 is SVGAGI. The CDR3 is CASSSGAAVYGYTF.

The CDR3 is CASTKYTAGTDTQYF. The rearrangement uses TRBV7-2 and TRBJ2-3. Germline lookup yields CDR1 SGHTA and CDR2 FQGNSA. The length of the CDR3 is 15 residues.

The chain recombines TRBV9 with TRBJ2-4; the D gene TCRdb calls, TRBD2, cannot be checked with no DNA. There are 15 residues in the CDR3. Germline CDR1 and CDR2: SGDLS and YYNGEE. CDR3: CASSVVAGVENIQYF.

The chain carries TRBV7-2 and TRBJ2-7; TCRdb designates TRBD1, a call that cannot be tested without DNA. The CDR3 consists of 14 residues. Germline CDR1 SGHTA, CDR2 FQGNSA. The CDR3 protein is CASSPREFSYEQYF. The full variable domain, completed using reference TRBV7-2 and TRBJ2-7, is GAGVSQSPSNKVTEKGKDVELRCDPISGHTALYWYRQSLGQGLEFLIYFQGNSAPDKSGLPSDRFSAERTGGSVSTLTIQRTQQEDSAVYLCASSPREFSYEQYFGPGTRLTVT.

This CDR3 reads CASSYFGGRFQQWAKETQYF. V is TRBV6-2 or TRBV6-3 and J is TRBJ2-5; TCRdb proposes TRBD1, but this gene call is untestable without DNA. The germline gives CDR1 MNHEY, CDR2 SVGEGT. The CDR3 extends over 20 amino acids.

The chain recombines TRBV28 with TRBJ2-5. The germline V gene has CDR1 MDHEN and CDR2 SYDVKM. This CDR3 region has 12 residues. CDR3 loop: CASRTNTETQYF.

The chain carries TRBV10-2 and TRBJ2-5. Germline assignment: CDR1 WSHSY and CDR2 SAAADI. The CDR3 has 15 residues. CDR3 residues: CASSEQARYGETQYF.

CDR3 sequence: CAISDRPGTDTQYF. V usage is TRBV10-3 and J usage is TRBJ2-3. Germline V lookup: CDR1 ENHRY, CDR2 SYGVKD. This CDR3 comprises 14 residues.